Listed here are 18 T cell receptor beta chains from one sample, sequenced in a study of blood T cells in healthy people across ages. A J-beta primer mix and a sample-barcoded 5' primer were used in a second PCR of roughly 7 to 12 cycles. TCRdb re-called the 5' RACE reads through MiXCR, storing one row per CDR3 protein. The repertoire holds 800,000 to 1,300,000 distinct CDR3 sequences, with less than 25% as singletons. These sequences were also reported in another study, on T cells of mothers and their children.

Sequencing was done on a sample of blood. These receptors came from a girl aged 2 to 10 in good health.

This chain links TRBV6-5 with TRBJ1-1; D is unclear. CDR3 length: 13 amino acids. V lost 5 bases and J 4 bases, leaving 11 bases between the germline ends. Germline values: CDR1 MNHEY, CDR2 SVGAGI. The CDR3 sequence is CASSPVPFTEAFF. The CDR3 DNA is TGTGCCAGCAGTCCCGTACCCTTCACTGAAGCTTTCTTT.

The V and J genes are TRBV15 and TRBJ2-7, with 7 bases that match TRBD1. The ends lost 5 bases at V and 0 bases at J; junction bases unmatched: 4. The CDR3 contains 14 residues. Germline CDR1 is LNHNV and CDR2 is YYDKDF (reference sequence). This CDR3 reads CATSLGGSSYEQYF. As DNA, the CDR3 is TGTGCCACCAGCTTAGGGGGCAGCTCCTACGAGCAGTACTTC.

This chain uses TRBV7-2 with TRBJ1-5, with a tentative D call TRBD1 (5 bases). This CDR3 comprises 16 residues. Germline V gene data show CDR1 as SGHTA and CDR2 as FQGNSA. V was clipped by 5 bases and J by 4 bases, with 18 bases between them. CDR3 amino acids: CTSSPERAGRNQPQHF. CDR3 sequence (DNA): TGTACCAGCAGCCCAGAGAGGGCAGGGAGAAATCAGCCCCAGCATTTT.

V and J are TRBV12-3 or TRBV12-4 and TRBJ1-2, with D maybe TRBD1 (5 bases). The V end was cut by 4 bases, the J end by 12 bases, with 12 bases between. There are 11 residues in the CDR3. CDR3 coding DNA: TGTGCCAGCAGTTCCGGGGCCCTACACACCTTC. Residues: CASSSGALHTF.

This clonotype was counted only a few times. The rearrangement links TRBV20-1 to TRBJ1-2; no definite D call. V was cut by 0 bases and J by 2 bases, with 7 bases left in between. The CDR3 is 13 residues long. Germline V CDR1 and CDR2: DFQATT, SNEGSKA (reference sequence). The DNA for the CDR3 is TGCAGTGCTAGAGATGGCCAGAACTATGGCTACACCTTC. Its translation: CSARDGQNYGYTF.

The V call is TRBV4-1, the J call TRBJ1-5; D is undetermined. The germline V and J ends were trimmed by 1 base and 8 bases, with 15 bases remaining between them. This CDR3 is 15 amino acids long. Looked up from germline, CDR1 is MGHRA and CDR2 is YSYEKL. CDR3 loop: CASSQVEGFGEPQHF. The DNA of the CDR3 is TGCGCCAGCAGCCAAGTCGAGGGTTTCGGGGAGCCCCAGCATTTT.

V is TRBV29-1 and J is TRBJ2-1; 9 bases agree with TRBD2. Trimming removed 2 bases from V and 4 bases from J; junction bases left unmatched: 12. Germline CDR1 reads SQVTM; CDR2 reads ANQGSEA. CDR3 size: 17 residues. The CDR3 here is CSVEIRAGGPGYNEQFF. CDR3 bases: TGCAGCGTTGAAATTAGGGCGGGAGGGCCAGGGTACAATGAGCAGTTCTTC.

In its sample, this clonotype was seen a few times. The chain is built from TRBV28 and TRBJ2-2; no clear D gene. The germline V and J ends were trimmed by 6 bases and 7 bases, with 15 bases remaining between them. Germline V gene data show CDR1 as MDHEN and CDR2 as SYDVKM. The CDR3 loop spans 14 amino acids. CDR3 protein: CASRPPWANGELFF. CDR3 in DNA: TGTGCCAGCAGACCCCCTTGGGCGAACGGGGAGCTGTTTTTT.

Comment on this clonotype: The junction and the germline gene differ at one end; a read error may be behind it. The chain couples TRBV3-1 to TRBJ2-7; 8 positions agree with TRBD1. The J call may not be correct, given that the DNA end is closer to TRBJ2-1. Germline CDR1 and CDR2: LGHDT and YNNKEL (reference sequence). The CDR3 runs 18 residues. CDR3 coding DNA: TGCGCCAGCAGCCAAGATGGATCGCAGGGGGCGTCCTACAATGAGCAGTTCTTC. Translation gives CASSQDGSQGASYNEQFF.

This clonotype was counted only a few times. The chain's CDR3 is CASSARGQGVWTF. The DNA for the CDR3 is TGTGCCAGCAGCGCCCGGGGACAGGGGGTGTGGACCTTC. The chain links TRBV9 to TRBJ1-2; 11 positions match TRBD1. V shed 3 bases, J shed 14 bases, and the junction held 9 bases outside the gene matches. This CDR3 contains 13 residues. Germline-derived CDR1 and CDR2 are SGDLS and YYNGEE. The variable domain in full, completed from reference TRBV9 and TRBJ1-2, reads DSGVTQTPKHLITATGQRVTLRCSPRSGDLSVYWYQQSLDQGLQFLIQYYNGEERAKGNILERFSAQQFPDLHSELNLSSLELGDSALYFCASSARGQGVWTFGSGTRLTVV.

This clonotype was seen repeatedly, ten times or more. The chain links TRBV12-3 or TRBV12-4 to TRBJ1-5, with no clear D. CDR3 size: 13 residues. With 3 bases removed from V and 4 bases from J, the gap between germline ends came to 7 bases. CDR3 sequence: CASSFGRNQPQHF. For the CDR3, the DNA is TGTGCCAGCAGTTTCGGACGAAATCAGCCCCAGCATTTT.

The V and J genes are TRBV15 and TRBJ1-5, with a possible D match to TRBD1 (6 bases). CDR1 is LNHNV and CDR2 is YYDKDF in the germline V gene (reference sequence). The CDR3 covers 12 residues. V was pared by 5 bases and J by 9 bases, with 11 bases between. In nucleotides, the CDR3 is TGTGCCACCAGCCCGACAGGTGGGCCCCAGCATTTT. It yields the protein CATSPTGGPQHF.

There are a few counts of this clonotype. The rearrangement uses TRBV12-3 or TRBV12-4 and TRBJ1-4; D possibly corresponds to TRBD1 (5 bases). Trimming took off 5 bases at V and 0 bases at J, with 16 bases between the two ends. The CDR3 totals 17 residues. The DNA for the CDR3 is TGTGCCAGCAGTCGTAGGGGCAGGGCTGCAACTAATGAAAAACTGTTTTTT. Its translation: CASSRRGRAATNEKLFF.

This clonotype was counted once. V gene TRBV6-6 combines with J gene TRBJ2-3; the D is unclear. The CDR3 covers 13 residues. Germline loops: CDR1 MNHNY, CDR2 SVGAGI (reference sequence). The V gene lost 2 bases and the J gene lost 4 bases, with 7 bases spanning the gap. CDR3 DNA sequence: TGTGCCAGCAGTTACCCTTTCCCAGATACGCAGTATTTT. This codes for CASSYPFPDTQYF.

The CDR3 nucleotides are TGCAGCGTTGAATCCATGAGCGGACGCGTCGCAGATACGCAGTATTTT. This translates into CSVESMSGRVADTQYF. The V gene is TRBV29-1, the J gene TRBJ2-3; tentatively, D is TRBD2 (5 bases). There are 16 residues in the CDR3. Germline V gene sequence: CDR1 SQVTM, CDR2 ANQGSEA. With 2 bases removed from V and 4 bases from J, the gap between germline ends came to 19 bases.

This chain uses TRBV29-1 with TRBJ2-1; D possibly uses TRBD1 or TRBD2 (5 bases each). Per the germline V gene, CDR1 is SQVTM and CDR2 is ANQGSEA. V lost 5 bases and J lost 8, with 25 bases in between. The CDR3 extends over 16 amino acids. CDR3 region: CSVKGLESGRSDEQFF. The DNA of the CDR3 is TGCAGCGTTAAGGGTCTAGAATCGGGGCGGAGCGATGAGCAGTTCTTC.

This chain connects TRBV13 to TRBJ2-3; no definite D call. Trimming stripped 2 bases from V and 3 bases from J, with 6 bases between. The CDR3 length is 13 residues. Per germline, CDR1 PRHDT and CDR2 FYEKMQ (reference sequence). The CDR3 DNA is TGTGCCAGCAGCTTACCCGGGACAGATACGCAGTATTTT. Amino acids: CASSLPGTDTQYF.

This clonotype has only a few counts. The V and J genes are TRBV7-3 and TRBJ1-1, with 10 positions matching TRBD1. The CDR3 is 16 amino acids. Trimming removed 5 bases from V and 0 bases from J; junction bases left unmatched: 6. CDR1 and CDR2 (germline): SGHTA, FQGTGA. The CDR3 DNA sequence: TGTGCCAGCAGCCACGGGACAGGGGCTTTGAACACTGAAGCTTTCTTT. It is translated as CASSHGTGALNTEAFF.